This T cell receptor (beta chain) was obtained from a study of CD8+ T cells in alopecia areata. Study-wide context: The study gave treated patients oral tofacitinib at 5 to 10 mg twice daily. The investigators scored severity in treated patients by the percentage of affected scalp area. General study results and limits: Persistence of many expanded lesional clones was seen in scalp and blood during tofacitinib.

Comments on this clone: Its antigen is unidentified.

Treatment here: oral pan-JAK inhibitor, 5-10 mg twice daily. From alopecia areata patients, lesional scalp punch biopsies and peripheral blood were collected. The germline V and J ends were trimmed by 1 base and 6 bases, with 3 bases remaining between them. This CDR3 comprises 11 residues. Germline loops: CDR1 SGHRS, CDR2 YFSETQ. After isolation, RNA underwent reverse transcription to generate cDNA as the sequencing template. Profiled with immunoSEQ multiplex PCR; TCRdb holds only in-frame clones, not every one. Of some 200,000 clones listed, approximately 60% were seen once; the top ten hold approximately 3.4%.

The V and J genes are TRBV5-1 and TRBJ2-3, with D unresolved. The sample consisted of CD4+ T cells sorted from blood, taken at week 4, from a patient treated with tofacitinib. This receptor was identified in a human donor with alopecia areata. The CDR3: CASSLLDTQYF. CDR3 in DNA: TGCGCCAGCAGCTTGTTGGATACGCAGTATTTT. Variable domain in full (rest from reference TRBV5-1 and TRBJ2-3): KAGVTQTPRYLIKTRGQQVTLSCSPISGHRSVSWYQQTPGQGLQFLFEYFSETQRNKGNFPGRFSGRQFSNSRSEMNVSTLELGDSALYLCASSLLDTQYFGPGTRLTVL.